These 3 T cell receptor beta chains came from one sample sequenced in a study of human T cells and chemical hapten exposure. One entry per CDR3 protein results from TCRdb running MiXCR on the RACE reads. This sample carries more than 250,000 distinct CDR3 sequences, 7% to 10% of them seen once, and the ten largest clones take approximately 2.3%. Time point defined: pre-sensitization, week 0. Stated treatment: therapeutic diphenylcyclopropenone sensitization with weekly scalp DPC. The specimen was whole blood, collected in connection with sensitization to the hapten diphenylcyclopropenone (DPC). Receptors were obtained from a woman in her 40s with alopecia areata. Some clones in this sample may be carry-over from other donors' samples.

This clonotype was counted a few times. This chain links TRBV6-6 with TRBJ2-7; the match to TRBD2 covers 13 bases. With 7 bases clipped from V and 6 bases from J, the junction kept 6 bases outside the gene matches. The CDR3 contains 14 residues. Germline CDR1 reads MNHNY; CDR2 reads SVGAGI (reference sequence). DNA of the CDR3: TGTGCCAGCACGGAGACTAGCGGGAGGAGCGAGCAGTACTTC. Its translation is CASTETSGRSEQYF.

There are many counts of this clonotype. The V and J genes are TRBV29-1 and TRBJ2-1; 11 bases agree with TRBD2. J lost 4 bases, V lost 5 bases, and 10 bases had no gene match. Per germline, CDR1 SQVTM and CDR2 ANQGSEA. The CDR3 consists of 16 residues. The DNA of the CDR3 is TGCAGCGTTTCCGGGACTAGCGGTTTACTATACAATGAGCAGTTCTTC. Translated, it gives CSVSGTSGLLYNEQFF.

CDR3 bases: TGCGCCAGCAGTCCTAGCGGGAGCACCTACAATGAGCAGTTCTTC. Its translation: CASSPSGSTYNEQFF. V and J are TRBV5-1 and TRBJ2-1; 10 bases agree with TRBD2. J gave up 2 bases and V 5 bases, and 4 bases lay outside the gene matches. Germline CDR1 SGHRS, CDR2 YFSETQ. The CDR3 runs to 15 residues.